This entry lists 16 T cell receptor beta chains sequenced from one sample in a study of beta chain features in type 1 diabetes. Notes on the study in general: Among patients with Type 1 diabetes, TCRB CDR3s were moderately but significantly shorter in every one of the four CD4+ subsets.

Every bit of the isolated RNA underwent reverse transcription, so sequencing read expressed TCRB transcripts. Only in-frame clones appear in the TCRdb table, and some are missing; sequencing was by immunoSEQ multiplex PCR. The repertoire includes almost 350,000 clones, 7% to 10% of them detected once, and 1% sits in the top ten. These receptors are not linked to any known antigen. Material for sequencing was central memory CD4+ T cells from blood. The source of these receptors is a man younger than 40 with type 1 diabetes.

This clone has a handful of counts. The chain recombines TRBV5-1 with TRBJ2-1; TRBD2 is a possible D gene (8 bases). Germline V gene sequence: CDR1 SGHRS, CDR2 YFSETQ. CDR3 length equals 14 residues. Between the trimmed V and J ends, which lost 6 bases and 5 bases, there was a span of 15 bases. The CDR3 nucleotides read TGCGCCAGCACCCGGGAGGGGGCTCACAATGAGCAGTTCTTC. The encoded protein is CASTREGAHNEQFF.

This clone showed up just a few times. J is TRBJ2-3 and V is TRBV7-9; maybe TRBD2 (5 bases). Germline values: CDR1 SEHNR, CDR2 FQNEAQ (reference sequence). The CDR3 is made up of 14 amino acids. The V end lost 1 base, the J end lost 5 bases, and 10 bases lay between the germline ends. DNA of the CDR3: TGTGCCAGCAGCTTAGGCCTAGCAGTAGATACGCAGTATTTT. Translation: CASSLGLAVDTQYF. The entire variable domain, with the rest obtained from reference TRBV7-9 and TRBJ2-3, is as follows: DTGVSQNPRHKITKRGQNVTFRCDPISEHNRLYWYRQTLGQGPEFLTYFQNEAQLEKSRLLSDRFSAERPKGSFSTLEIQRTEQGDSAMYLCASSLGLAVDTQYFGPGTRLTVL.

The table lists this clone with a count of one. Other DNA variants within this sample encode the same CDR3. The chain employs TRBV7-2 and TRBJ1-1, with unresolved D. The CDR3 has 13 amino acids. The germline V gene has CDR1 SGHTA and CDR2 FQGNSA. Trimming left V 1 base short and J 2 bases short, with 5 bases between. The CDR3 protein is CASSLGRNTEAFF. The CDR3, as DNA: TGTGCCAGCAGCTTAGGTCGAAACACTGAAGCTTTCTTT.

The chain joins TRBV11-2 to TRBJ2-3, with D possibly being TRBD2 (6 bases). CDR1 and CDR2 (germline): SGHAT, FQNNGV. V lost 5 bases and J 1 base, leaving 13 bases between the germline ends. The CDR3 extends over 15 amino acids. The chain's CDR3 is CASSPGTLRTDTQYF. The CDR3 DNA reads TGTGCCAGCAGCCCCGGGACTTTACGCACAGATACGCAGTATTTT. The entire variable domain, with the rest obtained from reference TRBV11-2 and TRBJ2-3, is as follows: EAGVAQSPRYKIIEKRQSVAFWCNPISGHATLYWYQQILGQGPKLLIQFQNNGVVDDSQLPKDRFSAERLKGVDSTLKIQPAKLEDSAVYLCASSPGTLRTDTQYFGPGTRLTVL.

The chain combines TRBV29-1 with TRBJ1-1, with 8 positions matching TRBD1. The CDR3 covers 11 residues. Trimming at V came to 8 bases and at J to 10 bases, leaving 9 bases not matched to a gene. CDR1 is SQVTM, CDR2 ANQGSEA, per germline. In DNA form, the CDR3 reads TGCAGCTTAAGACAGGGGTCGCGAGCTTTCTTT. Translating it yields CSLRQGSRAFF.

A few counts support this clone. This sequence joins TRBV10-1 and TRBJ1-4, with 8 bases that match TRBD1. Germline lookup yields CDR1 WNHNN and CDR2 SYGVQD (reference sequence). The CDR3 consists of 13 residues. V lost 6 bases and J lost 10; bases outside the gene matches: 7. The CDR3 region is CASSYGQGGKLFF. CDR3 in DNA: TGCGCCAGCAGCTACGGACAGGGCGGAAAACTGTTTTTT.

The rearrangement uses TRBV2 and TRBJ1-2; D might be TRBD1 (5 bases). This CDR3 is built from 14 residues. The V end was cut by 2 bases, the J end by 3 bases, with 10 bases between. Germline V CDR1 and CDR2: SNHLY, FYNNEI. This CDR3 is CASSEILGDYGYTF. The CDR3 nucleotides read TGTGCCAGCAGTGAAATTCTGGGGGACTATGGCTACACCTTC.

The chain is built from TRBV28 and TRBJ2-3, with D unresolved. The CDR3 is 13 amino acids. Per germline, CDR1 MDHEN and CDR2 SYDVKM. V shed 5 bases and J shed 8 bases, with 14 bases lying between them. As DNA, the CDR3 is TGTGCCAGCAGTCCCTCGTCACAAAGTACGCAGTATTTT. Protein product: CASSPSSQSTQYF.

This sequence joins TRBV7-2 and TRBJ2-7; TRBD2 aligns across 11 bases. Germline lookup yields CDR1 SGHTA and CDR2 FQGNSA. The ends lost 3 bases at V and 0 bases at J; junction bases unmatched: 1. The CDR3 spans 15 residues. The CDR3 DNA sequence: TGTGCCAGCAGCTTTCTAGCGGGGGGCTCCTACGAGCAGTACTTC. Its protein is CASSFLAGGSYEQYF.

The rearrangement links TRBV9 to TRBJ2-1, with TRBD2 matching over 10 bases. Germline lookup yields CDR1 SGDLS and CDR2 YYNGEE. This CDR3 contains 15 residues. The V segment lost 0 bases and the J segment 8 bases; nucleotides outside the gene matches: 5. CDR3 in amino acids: CASSVALAGRHEQFF. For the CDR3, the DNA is TGTGCCAGCAGCGTAGCACTAGCGGGGCGGCATGAGCAGTTCTTC.

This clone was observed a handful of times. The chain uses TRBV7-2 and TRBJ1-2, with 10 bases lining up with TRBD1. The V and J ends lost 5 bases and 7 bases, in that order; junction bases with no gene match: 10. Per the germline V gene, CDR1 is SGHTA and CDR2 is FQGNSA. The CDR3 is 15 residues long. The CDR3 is CASSPHRDRGSGYTF. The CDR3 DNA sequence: TGTGCCAGCAGCCCACACCGGGACAGGGGTTCTGGCTACACCTTC.

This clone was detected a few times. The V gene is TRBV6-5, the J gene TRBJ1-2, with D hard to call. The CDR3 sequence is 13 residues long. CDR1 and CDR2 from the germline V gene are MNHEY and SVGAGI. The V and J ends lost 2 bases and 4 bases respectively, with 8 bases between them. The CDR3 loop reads CASSYDSAYGYTF. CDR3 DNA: TGTGCCAGCAGTTACGATTCTGCCTATGGCTACACCTTC.

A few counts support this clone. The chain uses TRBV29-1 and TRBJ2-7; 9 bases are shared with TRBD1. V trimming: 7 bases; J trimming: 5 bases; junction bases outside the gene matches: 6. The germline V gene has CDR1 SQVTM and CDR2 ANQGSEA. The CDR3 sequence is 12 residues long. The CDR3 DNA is TGCAGCGCAGGGACAGGGTCTAACGAGCAGTACTTC. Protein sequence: CSAGTGSNEQYF.

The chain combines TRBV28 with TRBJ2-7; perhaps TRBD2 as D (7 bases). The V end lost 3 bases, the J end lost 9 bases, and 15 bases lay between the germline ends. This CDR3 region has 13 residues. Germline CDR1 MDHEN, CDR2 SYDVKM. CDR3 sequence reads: CASSFSGGTAQYF. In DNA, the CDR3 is TGTGCCAGCAGTTTTTCGGGGGGCACGGCGCAGTACTTC.

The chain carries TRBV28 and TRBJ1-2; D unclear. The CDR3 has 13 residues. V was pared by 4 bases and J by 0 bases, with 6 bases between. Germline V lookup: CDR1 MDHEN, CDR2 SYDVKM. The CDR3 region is CASSYTSNYGYTF. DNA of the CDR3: TGTGCCAGCAGTTACACCTCTAACTATGGCTACACCTTC.

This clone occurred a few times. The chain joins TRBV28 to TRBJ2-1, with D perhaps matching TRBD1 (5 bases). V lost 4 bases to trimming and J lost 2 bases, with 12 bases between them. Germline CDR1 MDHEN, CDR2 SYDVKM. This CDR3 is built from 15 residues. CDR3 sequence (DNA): TGTGCCAGCAGTTCAGGGATGGTAGCCTACAATGAGCAGTTCTTC. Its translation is CASSSGMVAYNEQFF.